The clone carrying this T cell receptor beta chain occurred once. The source of the sample is a study of blood T cell repertoires in COVID-19. On the study more broadly: Sites across the United States, Italy and Spain contributed samples from acute and convalescent COVID-19. PBMCs, B-cell-depleted T cells, or T cells provided the cDNA or gDNA that made up the material.

Germline trimming cut 4 bases from V and 2 bases from J; bases unmatched to any gene: 9. The V gene's germline CDR1 is LNHDA and CDR2 SQIVND (reference sequence). The CDR3 covers 16 residues. Only in-frame clones appear in the TCRdb table, and some are missing; sequencing was by immunoSEQ multiplex PCR. The data show about 140,000 clones, 70% to 80% seen once. The sample consisted of peripheral blood. The rearrangement uses TRBV19 and TRBJ2-3; 7 positions match TRBD1. The sequence derives from a woman older than 75 with active or convalescent COVID-19. The CDR3 sequence is CASSKGTERFTDTQYF. DNA of the CDR3: TGTGCCAGTAGTAAGGGGACAGAGAGATTCACAGATACGCAGTATTTT.